The clone carrying this TCR beta chain was found many times. Its antigen is as yet unknown. This record belongs to a study of T cell repertoires in cytomegalovirus infection. Study details: Public TCR beta signatures indicated both CMV infection and matching HLA type. General study points: HLA-C-restricted TCR beta clonotypes specific for CMV led the ex vivo response. Identification of carriers of CMV plus the relevant HLA was performed using cumulative public TCR beta family frequency.

The CDR3 length is 13 residues. Trimming took off 6 bases at V and 6 bases at J, with 14 bases between the two ends. The germline gives CDR1 SGHTA, CDR2 FQGNSA. TCRdb called the reads again in MiXCR, with one record for every CDR3 protein. The sample shows around 490,000 distinct CDR3 sequences, around 27% of them seen only once. The material sequenced was PBMCs. The V call is TRBV7-2, the J call TRBJ2-5; maybe TRBD2 (6 bases). The sequence derives from a human donor in good health (CMV status not recorded). Some clones in this sample may be carry-over from other donors' samples. CDR3 loop: CASRGGGGQTQYF. CDR3 nucleotides: TGTGCCAGCAGGGGGGGAGGTGGCCAGACCCAGTACTTC. Full variable domain (remainder filled in from reference TRBV7-2 and TRBJ2-5): GAGVSQSPSNKVTEKGKDVELRCDPISGHTALYWYRQSLGQGLEFLIYFQGNSAPDKSGLPSDRFSAERTGGSVSTLTIQRTQQEDSAVYLCASRGGGGQTQYFGPGTRLLVL.